This TCR beta chain originates from a study of T-cell memory formation after mild COVID-19. The germline V gene has CDR1 MNHEY and CDR2 SVGEGT. With 3 bases clipped from V and 3 bases from J, the junction kept 7 bases outside the gene matches. The CDR3 covers 15 residues. TCRdb independently ran MiXCR on the 5' RACE reads; one entry per CDR3 protein. The table has more than 250,000 distinct CDR3 sequences, 16% seen once; the top ten hold 22%. The V and J genes are TRBV6-2 or TRBV6-3 and TRBJ1-2, with TRBD1 matching over 7 bases. This TCR came from a man younger than 35 who had mild COVID-19 (a few samples of this study predate the infection). Cell type and time point are not known. The sequencing sample was made of PBMCs or a T cell subset sorted from them (not recorded which). CDR3 bases: TGTGCCAGCAGTTATGCCCCCGGACAGGACTATGGCTACACCTTC. Amino acid sequence: CASSYAPGQDYGYTF.